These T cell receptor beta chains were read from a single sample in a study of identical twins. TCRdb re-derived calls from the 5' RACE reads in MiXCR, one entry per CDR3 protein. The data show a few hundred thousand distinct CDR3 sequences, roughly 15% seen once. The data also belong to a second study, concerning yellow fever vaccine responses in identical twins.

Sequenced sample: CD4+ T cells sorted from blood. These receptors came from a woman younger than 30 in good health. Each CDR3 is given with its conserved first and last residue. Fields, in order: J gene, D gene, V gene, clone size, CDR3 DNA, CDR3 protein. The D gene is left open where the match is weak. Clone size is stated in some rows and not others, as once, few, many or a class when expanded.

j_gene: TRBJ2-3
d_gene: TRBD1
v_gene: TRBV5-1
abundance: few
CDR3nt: TGCGCCAGCAGCATTCAGGGGGCGCATTATGCAGATACGCAGTATTTT
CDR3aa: CASSIQGAHYADTQYF

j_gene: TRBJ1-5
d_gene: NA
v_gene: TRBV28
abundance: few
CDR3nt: TGTGCCAGCAGAATACAGGGCCGTATCAATCAGCCCCAGCATTTT
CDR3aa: CASRIQGRINQPQHF

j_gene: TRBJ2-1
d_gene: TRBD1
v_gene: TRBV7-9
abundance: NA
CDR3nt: TGTGCCAGCAGCTTGGGGACAGGGGGCATAATGGGGTTC
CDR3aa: CASSLGTGGIMGF

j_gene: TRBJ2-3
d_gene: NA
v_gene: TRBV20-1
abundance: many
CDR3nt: TGCAGTGCTCTAGGCCCGGGGGGCCCAGATACGCAGTATTTT
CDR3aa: CSALGPGGPDTQYF

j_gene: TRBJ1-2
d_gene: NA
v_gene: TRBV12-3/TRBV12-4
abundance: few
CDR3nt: TGTGCCAGCAGTCCCCTGGGGAGGGCCCATAACTATGGCTACACCTTC
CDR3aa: CASSPLGRAHNYGYTF

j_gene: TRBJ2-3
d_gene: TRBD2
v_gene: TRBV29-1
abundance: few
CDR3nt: TGCAGCGTTATCTGGACTAGCGGGAGCGCAGATACGCAGTATTTT
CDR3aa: CSVIWTSGSADTQYF

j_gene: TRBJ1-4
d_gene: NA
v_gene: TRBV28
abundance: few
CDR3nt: TGTGCCAGCAGTCCCCCTCATCCGGGAATTAATGAAAAACTGTTTTTT
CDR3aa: CASSPPHPGINEKLFF

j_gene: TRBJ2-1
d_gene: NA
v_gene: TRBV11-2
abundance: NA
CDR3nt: TGTGCCAGCAGCTTAACTAGTTGGAGCTCCTACAATGAGCAGTTCTTC
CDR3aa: CASSLTSWSSYNEQFF

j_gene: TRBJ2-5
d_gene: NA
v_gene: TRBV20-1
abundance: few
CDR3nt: TGCAGTGCAAACCGTGGGGGCCCCCAAGAGACCCAGTACTTC
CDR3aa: CSANRGGPQETQYF

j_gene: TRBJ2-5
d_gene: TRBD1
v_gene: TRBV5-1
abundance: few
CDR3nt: TGCGCCAGCAGCTTGGGACCCGGACAGGACCAAGAGACCCAGTACTTC
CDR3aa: CASSLGPGQDQETQYF

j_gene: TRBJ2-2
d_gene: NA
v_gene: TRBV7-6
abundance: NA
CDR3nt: TGTGCCAGCAGCTTTTCCTCTCATTCCGGCGGGGAGCTGTTTTTT
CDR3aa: CASSFSSHSGGELFF

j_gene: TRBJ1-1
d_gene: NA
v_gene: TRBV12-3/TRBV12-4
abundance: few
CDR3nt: TGTGCCAGCAGAGCCCGGTGGGGGAGCATGAACACTGAAGCTTTCTTT
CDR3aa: CASRARWGSMNTEAFF

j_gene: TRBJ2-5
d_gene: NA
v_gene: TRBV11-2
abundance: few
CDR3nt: TGTGCCAGCAGTCCGAACAGCGTACTGGGGCGGACCCAGTACTTC
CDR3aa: CASSPNSVLGRTQYF

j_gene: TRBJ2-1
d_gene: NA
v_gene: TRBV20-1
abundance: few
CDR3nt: TGCAGTGCTAGAGTGGCGAGCTCCTACAATGAGCAGTTCTTC
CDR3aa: CSARVASSYNEQFF

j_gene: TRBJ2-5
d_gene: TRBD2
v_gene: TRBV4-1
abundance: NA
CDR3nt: TGCGCCAGCAGCCAACTAGCGGGGCAACAAGAGACCCAGTACTTC
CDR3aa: CASSQLAGQQETQYF

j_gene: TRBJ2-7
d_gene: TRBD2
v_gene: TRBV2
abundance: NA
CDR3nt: TGTGCCAGCAAGGCGGGAGGGGCCTACGAGCAGTACTTC
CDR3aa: CASKAGGAYEQYF

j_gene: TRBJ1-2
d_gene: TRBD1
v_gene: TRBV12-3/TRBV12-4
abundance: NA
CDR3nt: TGTGCCAGCAGAAAACAGGGGTTCTATGGCTACACCTTC
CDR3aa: CASRKQGFYGYTF

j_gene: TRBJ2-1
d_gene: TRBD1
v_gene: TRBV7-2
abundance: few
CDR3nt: TGTGCCAGCAGCGTCCGGACAGGGCGGTCGAATGAGCAGTTCTTC
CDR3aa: CASSVRTGRSNEQFF

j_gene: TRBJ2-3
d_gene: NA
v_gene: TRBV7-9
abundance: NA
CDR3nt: TGTGCCAGCAGCTCCAGTTCGGGCACAGATACGCAGTATTTT
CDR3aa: CASSSSSGTDTQYF

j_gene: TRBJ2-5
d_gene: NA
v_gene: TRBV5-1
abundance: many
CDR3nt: TGCGCCAGCAGCTCGACGTCCGGGTACCAAGAGACCCAGTACTTC
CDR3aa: CASSSTSGYQETQYF

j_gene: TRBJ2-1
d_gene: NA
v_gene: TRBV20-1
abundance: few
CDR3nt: TGCAGTGCTAGTAGGAAGCCCGAGGGGTACAATGAGCAGTTCTTC
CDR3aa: CSASRKPEGYNEQFF

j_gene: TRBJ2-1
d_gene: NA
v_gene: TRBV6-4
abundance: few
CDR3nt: TGTGCCAGCAGCGAATCTCCCGGGACTGAGCAGTTCTTC
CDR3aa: CASSESPGTEQFF